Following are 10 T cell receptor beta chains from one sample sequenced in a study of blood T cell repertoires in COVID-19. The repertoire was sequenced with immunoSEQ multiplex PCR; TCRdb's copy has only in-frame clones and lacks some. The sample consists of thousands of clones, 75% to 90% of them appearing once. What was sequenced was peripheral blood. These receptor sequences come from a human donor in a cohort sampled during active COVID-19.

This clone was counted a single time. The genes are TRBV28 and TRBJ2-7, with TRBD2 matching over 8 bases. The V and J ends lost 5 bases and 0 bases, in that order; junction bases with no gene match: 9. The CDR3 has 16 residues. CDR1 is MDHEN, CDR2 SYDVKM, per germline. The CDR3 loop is CASSPSGGVSSYEQYF. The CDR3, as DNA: TGTGCCAGCAGTCCTTCGGGGGGGGTAAGCTCCTACGAGCAGTACTTC.

The CDR3 spells CSVDRGSTEAFF. CDR3 coding DNA: TGCAGCGTTGATAGGGGGTCCACTGAAGCTTTCTTT. The V and J genes are TRBV29-1 and TRBJ1-1; D might be TRBD1 (6 bases). V dropped 3 bases and J dropped 4 bases, with 9 bases sitting between them. The CDR3 has 12 amino acids. Germline assignment: CDR1 SQVTM and CDR2 ANQGSEA.

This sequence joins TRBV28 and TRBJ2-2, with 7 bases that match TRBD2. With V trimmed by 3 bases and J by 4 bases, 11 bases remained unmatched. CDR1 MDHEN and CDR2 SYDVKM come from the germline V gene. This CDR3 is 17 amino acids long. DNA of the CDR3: TGTGCCAGCAGTTTTCCCGCGGGAGTTGGAAGCACCGGGGAGCTGTTTTTT. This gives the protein CASSFPAGVGSTGELFF.

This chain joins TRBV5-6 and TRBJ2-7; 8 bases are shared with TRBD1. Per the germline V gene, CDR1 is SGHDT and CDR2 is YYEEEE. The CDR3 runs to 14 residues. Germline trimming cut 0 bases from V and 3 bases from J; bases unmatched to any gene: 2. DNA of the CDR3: TGTGCCAGCAGCTTGGGACAGGGGATCTACGAGCAGTACTTC. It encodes CASSLGQGIYEQYF.

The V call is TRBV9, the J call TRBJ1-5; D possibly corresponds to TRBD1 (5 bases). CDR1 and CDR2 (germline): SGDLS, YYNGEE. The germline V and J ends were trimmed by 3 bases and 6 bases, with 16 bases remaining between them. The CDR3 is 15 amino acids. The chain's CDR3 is CASSAFTGRGQPQHF. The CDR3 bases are TGTGCCAGCAGCGCATTCACAGGCCGCGGTCAGCCCCAGCATTTT.

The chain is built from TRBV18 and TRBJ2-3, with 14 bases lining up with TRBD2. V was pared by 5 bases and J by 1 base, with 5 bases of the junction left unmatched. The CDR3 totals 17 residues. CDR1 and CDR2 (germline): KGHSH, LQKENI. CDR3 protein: CASSRGLAGVGTDTQYF. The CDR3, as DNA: TGTGCCAGCTCAAGGGGACTAGCGGGAGTGGGCACAGATACGCAGTATTTT.

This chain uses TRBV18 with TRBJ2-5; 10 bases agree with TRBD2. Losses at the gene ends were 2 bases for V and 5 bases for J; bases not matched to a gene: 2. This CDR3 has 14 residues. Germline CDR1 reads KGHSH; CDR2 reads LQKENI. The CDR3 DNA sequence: TGTGCCAGCTCACCAGTGACTAGCGGGGAGACCCAGTACTTC. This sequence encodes CASSPVTSGETQYF.

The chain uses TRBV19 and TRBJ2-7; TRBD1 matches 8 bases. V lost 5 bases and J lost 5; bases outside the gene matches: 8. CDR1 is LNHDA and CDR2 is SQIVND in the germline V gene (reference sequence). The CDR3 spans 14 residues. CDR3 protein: CASSAGTGVHEQYF. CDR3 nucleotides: TGTGCCAGTAGTGCTGGGACAGGAGTACACGAGCAGTACTTC.

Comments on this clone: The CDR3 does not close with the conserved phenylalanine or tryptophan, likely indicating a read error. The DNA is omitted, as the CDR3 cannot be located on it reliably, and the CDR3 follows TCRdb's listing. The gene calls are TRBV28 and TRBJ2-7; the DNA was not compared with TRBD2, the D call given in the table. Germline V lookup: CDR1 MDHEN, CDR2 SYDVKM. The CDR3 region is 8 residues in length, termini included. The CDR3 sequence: CASSNFPI.

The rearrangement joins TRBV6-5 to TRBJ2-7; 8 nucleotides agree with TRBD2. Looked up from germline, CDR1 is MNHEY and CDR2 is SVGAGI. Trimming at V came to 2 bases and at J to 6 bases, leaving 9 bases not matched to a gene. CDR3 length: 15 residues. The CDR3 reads CASSYAGLGVPEQYF. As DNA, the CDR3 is TGTGCCAGCAGTTACGCGGGACTAGGAGTCCCCGAGCAGTACTTC.